This T cell receptor (beta chain) came from a study of beta chain features in type 1 diabetes. As for the study in general: Age and gender were similar between patients and healthy donors, as were cell yields.

The CDR3 contains 15 residues. Unmatched junction bases numbered 6, after V lost 3 bases and J lost 5 bases. From germline, CDR1 is MGHDK and CDR2 SYGVNS. The purity of all sorted populations exceeded 95%. Expressed TCRB transcripts were sequenced after all isolated RNA was converted to cDNA. Data came from immunoSEQ multiplex PCR; TCRdb stores just in-frame clones and leaves some out. The table shows some 290,000 clones, with roughly an eighth occurring only once. With respect to this clone: Its antigen is currently unknown.

Study results and limitations: Compared to healthy donors, patients appeared to have naive, central memory and Treg TCRB repertoires that were more alike. Cells with high TCR expression could be over-represented by cDNA sequencing. TCRB CDR3s from Type 1 diabetes patients were moderately but significantly shorter in all four CD4+ subsets.

This rearrangement joins TRBV25-1 to TRBJ2-3; TRBD1 matches at 9 bases. Sequencing input: naive CD4+ T cells from blood. This receptor was obtained from a man in his thirties or forties with type 1 diabetes. Here the CDR3 DNA reads TGTGCCAGCAGTGACCTAGGACAGGGGATAGATACGCAGTATTTT. This translates into CASSDLGQGIDTQYF.